The source of this T cell receptor (beta chain) is a study of T cell changes during pregnancy in multiple sclerosis. Sequencing was performed with immunoSEQ multiplex PCR; in TCRdb, only in-frame clones are kept and a portion is missing. The sample gives some 97,000 clones, 85% to 95% of which show up once; under 1.5% is in the top ten. Germline-derived CDR1 and CDR2 are LNHDA and SQIVND (reference sequence). V trimming: 4 bases; J trimming: 2 bases; junction bases outside the gene matches: 2. The CDR3 runs to 13 residues. For this clone: The same CDR3 is also encoded by other DNA sequences in this sample.

This sequence was found in a female donor with multiple sclerosis, enrolled in a pregnancy study. Sequencing was performed on peripheral blood, taken in the second trimester of pregnancy. The V call is TRBV19, the J call TRBJ2-7; 7 nucleotides match TRBD1. This chain's CDR3 is CASSRTGAYEQYF. CDR3 coding DNA: TGTGCCAGTAGTAGAACAGGGGCCTACGAGCAGTACTTC.